The T cell receptor beta chain under discussion was sequenced for a study of prognosis after radiotherapy for stage I lung cancer. The overall study: The tumor diagnosis was squamous cell carcinoma for seven or eight patients and adenocarcinoma for over 10. Study results and limitations: Patients' TRBV and TRBJ gene usage reportedly differed by presence or absence of metastases. Among patients who developed distant metastases, Shannon entropy after stereotactic body radiation therapy was lower.

This clonotype was found many times. Its antigen is unidentified. The V gene lost 5 bases and the J gene lost 5 bases, with 9 bases spanning the gap. Germline-derived CDR1 and CDR2 are SGHTA and FQGNSA. There are 12 residues in the CDR3. From genomic DNA, TCR beta CDR3 was amplified by two-round multiplex PCR. With primers specific to each TRBV and TRBJ gene, the first-round PCR was performed. TCRdb reprocessed the multiplex PCR reads with MiXCR, giving one entry per CDR3 protein. Of fewer than 35,000 distinct CDR3 sequences in the sample, roughly 31% were seen once. This sample comprised PBMCs, obtained before or after stereotactic body radiation therapy (not recorded which). The TCR was taken from a donor aged 50 or older with non-small cell lung cancer. The chain uses TRBV7-2 and TRBJ2-5; TRBD1 is a possible D gene (5 bases). The CDR3 is CASSRAGETQYF. Here the CDR3 DNA reads TGTGCCAGCAGCCGGGCAGGGGAGACCCAGTACTTC.